Below are 30 T cell receptor beta chains sequenced from a single sample in a study of T cells after posttransplantation cyclophosphamide. Method: immunoSEQ multiplex PCR; TCRdb's copy keeps in-frame clones and lacks some. The table records roughly 13,000 clones, 65% to 85% of them present only once. Specimen: memory CD4+ T cells sorted from PBMCs. These receptors came from a man aged 50 or older.

The chain joins TRBV9 to TRBJ2-1; TRBD1 matches at 7 bases. Germline trimming cut 0 bases from V and 8 bases from J; bases unmatched to any gene: 8. The CDR3 runs 15 residues. Germline-derived CDR1 and CDR2 are SGDLS and YYNGEE. CDR3 in DNA: TGTGCCAGCAGCGTAGCCTTAACAGGGGTGGATGAGCAGTTCTTC. This sequence encodes CASSVALTGVDEQFF.

The gene calls are TRBV9 and TRBJ2-1; no definite D call. CDR1 SGDLS and CDR2 YYNGEE come from the germline V gene. The ends were cut back, 0 bases at V and 9 bases at J, with 4 bases in the middle. The CDR3 sequence is 11 residues long. CDR3 sequence: CASSVGVEQFF. The DNA for the CDR3 is TGTGCCAGCAGCGTAGGCGTTGAGCAGTTCTTC.

This chain connects TRBV14 to TRBJ2-4; D remains unclear. Germline CDR1 SGHDN, CDR2 FVKESK. Trimming took off 4 bases at V and 1 base at J, with 14 bases between the two ends. The CDR3 covers 16 residues. The CDR3 loop reads CASSPRGQLAKNIQYF. The DNA for the CDR3 is TGTGCCAGCAGCCCGCGAGGCCAGTTGGCCAAAAACATTCAGTACTTC.

The genes are TRBV2 and TRBJ2-1; TRBD2 agrees at 7 bases. With V trimmed by 5 bases and J by 9 bases, 4 bases remained unmatched. The CDR3 length is 12 residues. Germline CDR1 reads SNHLY; CDR2 reads FYNNEI. CDR3 sequence (DNA): TGTGCCAGCAGTCAGACTAGCCGTGAGCAGTTCTTC. It codes for CASSQTSREQFF.

The chain uses TRBV7-8 and TRBJ2-2, with D maybe TRBD2 (5 bases). Germline values: CDR1 SGHVS, CDR2 FQNEAQ. There are 14 residues in the CDR3. Trimming removed 7 bases from V and 4 bases from J, with 13 bases in between. For the CDR3, the DNA is TGTGCCAGCAAGGGAGCCTTAGCCACCGGGGAGCTGTTTTTT. Protein: CASKGALATGELFF.

The V call is TRBV4-1, the J call TRBJ2-1, with D possibly being TRBD2 (5 bases). Germline CDR1 reads MGHRA; CDR2 reads YSYEKL. V was cut by 6 bases and J by 5 bases, with 17 bases left in between. This CDR3 is built from 15 residues. The CDR3 protein is CASSRLGWGDNEQFF. CDR3 nucleotides: TGCGCCAGCAGTAGGCTTGGGTGGGGAGACAATGAGCAGTTCTTC.

The V gene is TRBV6-4, the J gene TRBJ2-1; 9 bases fit TRBD2. V lost 7 bases and J lost 3; bases outside the gene matches: 7. CDR3 length equals 15 residues. Germline CDR1 reads MRHNA; CDR2 reads SNTAGT. CDR3 region: CASKAHSGSYNEQFF. The DNA for the CDR3 is TGTGCCAGCAAGGCCCATAGCGGGAGCTACAATGAGCAGTTCTTC.

The chain joins TRBV11-3 to TRBJ2-1, with D possibly being TRBD2 (6 bases). This CDR3 is built from 16 residues. The germline V gene encodes CDR1 SGHNT and CDR2 YENEEA. Trimming stripped 5 bases from V and 0 bases from J, with 14 bases between. The DNA of the CDR3 is TGTGCCAGCAGCCCCTCTGACGGGAGCTCCTACAATGAGCAGTTCTTC. Residues: CASSPSDGSSYNEQFF.

The CDR3 spells CASSFRSYGYTF. The DNA of the CDR3 is TGTGCCAGCAGCTTCCGTTCCTATGGCTACACCTTC. The rearrangement links TRBV11-2 to TRBJ1-2; unclear D gene. The CDR3 extends over 12 amino acids. CDR1 SGHAT and CDR2 FQNNGV come from the germline V gene. Trimming took 3 bases from V and 4 from J, leaving 6 bases between them.

This clone was counted a few times. This chain connects TRBV18 to TRBJ1-1; D unclear. The CDR3 has 14 amino acids. Germline V gene data show CDR1 as KGHSH and CDR2 as LQKENI. The V gene lost 9 bases and the J gene lost 2 bases, with 16 bases spanning the gap. CDR3 region: CASRGLGSNTEAFF. In DNA form, the CDR3 reads TGTGCCAGTCGGGGTTTGGGGAGCAACACTGAAGCTTTCTTT.

This rearrangement joins TRBV5-1 to TRBJ2-1; 9 nucleotides align to TRBD1. The germline gives CDR1 SGHRS, CDR2 YFSETQ. The CDR3 loop spans 15 amino acids. With V trimmed by 5 bases and J by 9 bases, 12 bases remained unmatched. This chain's CDR3 is CASSSGTGNRGEQFF. CDR3 bases: TGCGCCAGCAGTTCCGGGACAGGGAATCGGGGTGAGCAGTTCTTC.

The genes are TRBV10-3 and TRBJ1-6; D call uncertain. Germline V CDR1 and CDR2: ENHRY, SYGVKD. Trimming removed 0 bases from V and 9 bases from J, with 12 bases in between. The CDR3 spans 15 residues. CDR3 loop: CAISESNTRGSPLHF. The CDR3 DNA is TGTGCCATCAGTGAGTCGAACACCCGCGGTTCACCCCTCCACTTT.

The V and J genes are TRBV18 and TRBJ1-5; possibly TRBD1 for D (5 bases). This CDR3 is 14 amino acids long. Germline V gene data show CDR1 as KGHSH and CDR2 as LQKENI. V gave up 6 bases and J gave up 3 bases, with 12 bases separating them. The chain's CDR3 is CASSLGLNNQPQHF. The CDR3 DNA follows: TGTGCCAGCTCGCTGGGGCTGAACAATCAGCCCCAGCATTTT.

The chain employs TRBV7-9 and TRBJ2-2; weak D call: TRBD1 (6 bases). Per germline, CDR1 SEHNR and CDR2 FQNEAQ (reference sequence). V lost 5 bases, J lost 8 bases, and 18 bases lay in between. There are 15 residues in the CDR3. The CDR3 coding sequence is TGTGCCAGCAGCACGACATACAGGGACGGGGGGGAGCTGTTTTTT. Translated, it gives CASSTTYRDGGELFF.

The rearrangement joins TRBV5-1 to TRBJ1-6; 8 bases fit TRBD1. Trimming removed 4 bases from V and 8 bases from J; junction bases left unmatched: 5. Germline V gene data show CDR1 as SGHRS and CDR2 as YFSETQ. The CDR3 totals 14 residues. The CDR3 sequence: CASSEGDRYSPLHF. CDR3 in DNA: TGCGCCAGCAGCGAAGGGGACAGGTATTCACCCCTCCACTTT.

J is TRBJ2-1 and V is TRBV30, with TRBD2 identical over 10 bases. In germline, CDR1 is GTSNPN, CDR2 SVGIG (reference sequence). The ends lost 6 bases at V and 5 bases at J; junction bases unmatched: 4. The CDR3 is made up of 13 amino acids. CDR3 coding DNA: TGTGCCTGTACTAGCGGGGTGAACAATGAGCAGTTCTTC. Its protein is CACTSGVNNEQFF.

The chain couples TRBV13 to TRBJ2-2; D is unclear. The CDR3 totals 14 residues. V was trimmed by 5 bases and J by 6 bases, leaving 13 bases between them. Germline V gene sequence: CDR1 PRHDT, CDR2 FYEKMQ (reference sequence). Here the CDR3 DNA reads TGTGCCAGCAGCGTAAGGTCAGGTCCCGGGGAGCTGTTTTTT. Its protein is CASSVRSGPGELFF.

The chain recombines TRBV5-1 with TRBJ2-5; the match to TRBD2 covers 7 bases. The CDR3 sequence is 15 residues long. Losses at the gene ends were 1 base for V and 3 bases for J; bases not matched to a gene: 6. Germline V gene sequence: CDR1 SGHRS, CDR2 YFSETQ. The CDR3 DNA reads as TGCGCCAGCAGCTTGATCGGACTAGTAGAAGAGACCCAGTACTTC. This codes for CASSLIGLVEETQYF.

The chain recombines TRBV7-8 with TRBJ2-5; 10 bases map to TRBD2. The J call may be faulty, since TRBJ2-7 better matches the DNA end. The CDR3 extends over 15 amino acids. Germline-derived CDR1 and CDR2 are SGHVS and FQNEAQ. CDR3 coding DNA: TGTGCCAGCAGTCGGGGGGATAGCGGGGGGTTCGAGCAGTACTTC. This sequence encodes CASSRGDSGGFEQYF.

The chain joins TRBV5-1 to TRBJ2-7; TRBD1 aligns across 8 bases. The CDR3 covers 16 residues. With 3 bases clipped from V and 3 bases from J, the junction kept 11 bases outside the gene matches. Germline loops: CDR1 SGHRS, CDR2 YFSETQ. Written as DNA, the CDR3 is TGCGCCAGCAGCTGGGGACGGGACAGGAGAGACTACGAGCAGTACTTC. The encoded protein is CASSWGRDRRDYEQYF.

This clone was counted between two and nine times. The CDR3, as DNA: TGTGCCAGCAGCGCCCAGACCGGAGACACCATATATTTT. Amino acids: CASSAQTGDTIYF. The chain recombines TRBV11-2 with TRBJ1-3; unclear D gene. CDR1 SGHAT and CDR2 FQNNGV come from the germline V gene. The length of the CDR3 is 13 residues. V was cut by 5 bases and J by 8 bases, with 13 bases left in between.

The J gene is TRBJ2-1, the V gene TRBV27, with 9 bases aligning to TRBD2. Germline V gene data show CDR1 as MNHEY and CDR2 as SMNVEV (reference sequence). The CDR3 covers 15 residues. Losses at the gene ends were 6 bases for V and 9 bases for J; bases not matched to a gene: 12. CDR3 in amino acids: CASRGLAGRSAEQFF. In DNA, the CDR3 is TGTGCCAGCAGGGGTCTAGCGGGAAGGTCTGCTGAGCAGTTCTTC.

The CDR3 loop is CASSQEAPRLRDGYTF. The CDR3 DNA sequence: TGTGCCAGCAGCCAAGAAGCCCCGCGCCTCCGGGATGGCTACACCTTC. The J gene is TRBJ1-2, the V gene TRBV4-2, with no clear D. V was cut by 0 bases and J by 6 bases, with 17 bases left in between. The CDR3 covers 16 residues. Germline V gene lookup returns CDR1 LGHNA and CDR2 YNFKEQ.

This clone appeared a few times. Here the CDR3 reads CASSLDRLDEQYF. The CDR3 bases are TGTGCCAGCAGCTTAGATCGTCTCGACGAGCAGTACTTC. The chain uses TRBV11-2 and TRBJ2-7; D remains ambiguous. There are 13 residues in the CDR3. The V gene's germline CDR1 is SGHAT and CDR2 FQNNGV. The germline V and J ends were trimmed by 0 bases and 5 bases, with 8 bases remaining between them.

This clone was counted a few times. The J gene is TRBJ1-3, the V gene TRBV19, with D possibly being TRBD1 (6 bases). CDR1 and CDR2 (germline): LNHDA, SQIVND (reference sequence). The V end lost 3 bases, the J end lost 3 bases, and 15 bases lay between the germline ends. The CDR3 length is 16 residues. CDR3 in DNA: TGTGCCAGTAGTATTGCGCCGACAGGCCGTGGAAACACCATATATTTT. Translation gives CASSIAPTGRGNTIYF. The full variable domain, with the rest looked up from reference TRBV19 and TRBJ1-3, is DGGITQSPKYLFRKEGQNVTLSCEQNLNHDAMYWYRQDPGQGLRLIYYSQIVNDFQKGDIAEGYSVSREKKESFPLTVTSAQKNPTAFYLCASSIAPTGRGNTIYFGEGSWLTVV.

A single count supports this clone. J is TRBJ2-7 and V is TRBV29-1; possible D gene TRBD1, 5 bases. The germline V gene encodes CDR1 SQVTM and CDR2 ANQGSEA. Trimming stripped 6 bases from V and 3 bases from J, with 18 bases between. The CDR3 runs 14 residues. CDR3: CSVGLQTWNYEQYF. CDR3 coding DNA: TGCAGCGTGGGGCTTCAGACTTGGAACTACGAGCAGTACTTC.

This clone has only one observation. CDR3 sequence reads: CAIRGAFSTEAFF. The CDR3 DNA follows: TGTGCCATCAGGGGGGCCTTTAGCACTGAAGCTTTCTTT. The chain uses TRBV10-3 and TRBJ1-1; a weak D match, TRBD1 (6 bases). The CDR3 covers 13 residues. Between the trimmed V and J ends, which lost 6 bases and 4 bases, there was a span of 12 bases. Germline V gene lookup returns CDR1 ENHRY and CDR2 SYGVKD.

The V and J genes are TRBV5-1 and TRBJ2-2, with D perhaps matching TRBD2 (5 bases). Germline loops: CDR1 SGHRS, CDR2 YFSETQ. The germline V and J ends were trimmed by 6 bases and 5 bases, with 14 bases remaining between them. This CDR3 spans 14 amino acids. The DNA of the CDR3 is TGCGCCAGCATATTCAGTCCGGGGACCGGGGAGCTGTTTTTT. This gives the protein CASIFSPGTGELFF.

A single count supports this clone. The chain links TRBV5-6 to TRBJ2-3, with 11 bases lining up with TRBD2. V dropped 4 bases and J dropped 0; count of bases not matched to a gene: 13. CDR1 and CDR2 (germline): SGHDT, YYEEEE. The CDR3 contains 19 residues. The DNA of the CDR3 is TGTGCCAGCAGCGACATACTAGCGGGGGTACTCACTAGCACAGATACGCAGTATTTT. Amino acids: CASSDILAGVLTSTDTQYF. Looking up the rest from reference TRBV5-6 and TRBJ2-3 gives the full variable domain: DAGVTQSPTHLIKTRGQQVTLRCSPKSGHDTVSWYQQALGQGPQFIFQYYEEEERQRGNFPDRFSGHQFPNYSSELNVNALLLGDSALYLCASSDILAGVLTSTDTQYFGPGTRLTVL.

The chain joins TRBV4-1 to TRBJ2-3; the D is unclear. V was shortened by 1 base and J by 3 bases, with 14 bases between the two germline ends. CDR3 length: 16 residues. Germline CDR1 MGHRA, CDR2 YSYEKL. The CDR3 DNA reads TGCGCCAGCAGCCAAGTAAACCTCGGGTGGACAGATACGCAGTATTTT. Residues: CASSQVNLGWTDTQYF.